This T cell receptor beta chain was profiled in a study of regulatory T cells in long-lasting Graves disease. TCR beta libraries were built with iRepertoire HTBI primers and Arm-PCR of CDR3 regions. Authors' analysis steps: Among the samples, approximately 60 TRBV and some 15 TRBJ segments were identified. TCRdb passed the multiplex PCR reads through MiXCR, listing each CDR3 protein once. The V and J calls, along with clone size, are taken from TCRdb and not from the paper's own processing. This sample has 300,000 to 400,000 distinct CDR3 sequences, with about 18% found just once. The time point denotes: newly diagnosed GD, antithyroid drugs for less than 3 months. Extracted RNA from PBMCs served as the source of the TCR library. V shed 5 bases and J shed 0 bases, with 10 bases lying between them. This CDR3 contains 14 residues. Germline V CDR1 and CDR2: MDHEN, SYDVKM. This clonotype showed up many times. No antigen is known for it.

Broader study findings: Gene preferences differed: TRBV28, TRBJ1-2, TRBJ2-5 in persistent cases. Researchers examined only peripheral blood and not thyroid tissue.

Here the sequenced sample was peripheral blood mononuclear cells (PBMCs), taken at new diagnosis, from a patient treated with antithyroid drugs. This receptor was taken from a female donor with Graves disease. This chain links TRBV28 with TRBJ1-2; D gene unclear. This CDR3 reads CASSPRRTNYGYTF. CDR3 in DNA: TGTGCCAGCAGTCCACGGAGGACTAACTATGGCTACACCTTC.